The following is a T cell receptor beta chain sequence with its context. This sample was taken from a study of blood T cell repertoires in COVID-19. Study in general: Whether acute or convalescent, the COVID-19 samples came from the United States, Italy and Spain. T cells, B-cell-depleted T cells, or PBMCs supplied cDNA or gDNA.

CDR1 and CDR2 (germline): SGHTA, FQGTGA. The CDR3 covers 17 residues. The J segment lost 6 bases and the V segment lost 5 bases, leaving 11 bases of the junction unmatched. As handled by the study authors: Estimated nucleated cell counts came from reference gene primer amplification. Produced via immunoSEQ multiplex PCR; TCRdb's table is partial and in-frame only. The DNA gave D and trimming, while V, J and clone size come from that table. The sample includes roughly 70,000 clones, about 86% of them seen just once. V is TRBV7-3 and J is TRBJ2-1; 12 nucleotides match TRBD2. The TCR sequence derives from a man between 65 and 85 years old with active COVID-19. Sequencing used peripheral blood. The CDR3 coding sequence is TGTGCCAGCAGCCCAACCACCCCGGGACTAGCGGGCAATGAGCAGTTCTTC. This sequence encodes CASSPTTPGLAGNEQFF.